Presented here are 10 T cell receptor beta chains from one specimen sequenced in a study of cytomegalovirus exposure and HLA in healthy donors. In the PCR, 60 Vbeta and 13 Jbeta primers were used. Method: immunoSEQ multiplex PCR; TCRdb's copy keeps in-frame clones and lacks some. This table holds fewer than 200,000 clones, about 65% found once. The sample comprised PBMCs. These receptors were taken from a young woman in good health and CMV-seropositive.

The chain joins TRBV18 to TRBJ2-3; D gene uncertain. Germline V gene data show CDR1 as KGHSH and CDR2 as LQKENI. This CDR3 is built from 13 residues. Trimming took off 2 bases at V and 2 bases at J, with 5 bases between the two ends. The CDR3 here is CASSPASTDTQYF. The CDR3 nucleotides are TGTGCCAGCTCACCAGCGTCCACAGATACGCAGTATTTT.

This chain connects TRBV11-2 to TRBJ2-3; unclear D gene. Germline loops: CDR1 SGHAT, CDR2 FQNNGV. Trimming pared 8 bases from V and 5 bases from J, leaving 17 bases between. This CDR3 has 14 residues. In DNA, the CDR3 is TGTGCCAGCGGCGAAGGCCTGGAGTTAGATACGCAGTATTTT. It codes for CASGEGLELDTQYF.

CDR3 bases: TGTGCCAGCAGCCAAGAGGGACAGGGGGCACGAACTGAAGCTTTCTTT. Protein product: CASSQEGQGARTEAFF. This chain joins TRBV4-2 and TRBJ1-1; the match to TRBD1 covers 12 bases. This CDR3 contains 16 residues. The V segment lost 0 bases and the J segment 5 bases; nucleotides outside the gene matches: 4. From germline, CDR1 is LGHNA and CDR2 YNFKEQ.

The rearrangement links TRBV23-1 to TRBJ2-6, with unresolved D. TRBV23-1 carries the ORF label, with uncertain function. This CDR3 region has 16 residues. Trimming took off 8 bases at V and 2 bases at J, with 16 bases between the two ends. CDR3 residues: CASSVFKATGANVLTF. In DNA, the CDR3 is TGCGCCAGCTCGGTCTTTAAAGCCACTGGGGCCAACGTCCTGACTTTC.

V is TRBV28 and J is TRBJ1-2, with 7 bases aligning to TRBD1. Germline V gene data show CDR1 as MDHEN and CDR2 as SYDVKM. This CDR3 is built from 13 residues. After removal of 5 bases from V and 2 bases from J, the junction contained 2 bases not matched to a gene. The CDR3 DNA sequence: TGTGCCAGCAGTCGGGGACAGAACTATGGCTACACCTTC. Encoded protein: CASSRGQNYGYTF.

On this clone itself: Distinct nucleotide sequences in the sample also encode this CDR3. V is TRBV30 and J is TRBJ1-5; TRBD1 aligns across 10 bases. Germline CDR1 reads GTSNPN; CDR2 reads SVGIG (reference sequence). Trimming removed 3 bases from V and 5 bases from J; junction bases left unmatched: 4. The CDR3 extends over 14 amino acids. The CDR3 nucleotides are TGTGCCTGGAGCCTTGGGACAGGGGATCAGCCCCAGCATTTT. Translating it yields CAWSLGTGDQPQHF.

The chain has TRBV9 and TRBJ1-4, with 12 bases aligning to TRBD1. The CDR3 runs to 15 residues. Trimming removed 4 bases from V and 6 bases from J; junction bases left unmatched: 4. Germline values: CDR1 SGDLS, CDR2 YYNGEE. CDR3 region: CASSPGQGAYEKLFF. The CDR3 coding sequence is TGTGCCAGCAGCCCGGGACAGGGGGCCTATGAAAAACTGTTTTTT. The whole variable domain, filled in from reference TRBV9 and TRBJ1-4, reads DSGVTQTPKHLITATGQRVTLRCSPRSGDLSVYWYQQSLDQGLQFLIQYYNGEERAKGNILERFSAQQFPDLHSELNLSSLELGDSALYFCASSPGQGAYEKLFFGSGTQLSVL.

The rearrangement joins TRBV6-5 to TRBJ2-7; no clear D. Germline assignment: CDR1 MNHEY and CDR2 SVGAGI. The V gene lost 8 bases and the J gene lost 1 base, with 9 bases spanning the gap. This CDR3 has 12 residues. The CDR3, as DNA: TGTGCCAGCCTCTCCGGTTCCTACGAGCAGTACTTC. Its protein is CASLSGSYEQYF.

With regard to this clone: Germline and junction disagree at one end, which may indicate a read error. The genes are TRBV29-1 and TRBJ2-7; TRBD2 agrees at 9 bases. Gene TRBJ2-5 matches the end of the DNA better, so the J call may be wrong. From germline, CDR1 is SQVTM and CDR2 ANQGSEA. The CDR3 length is 15 residues. This CDR3 is CSAERLAVYQETQYF. The DNA for the CDR3 is TGCAGCGCTGAAAGACTAGCGGTGTACCAAGAGACCCAGTACTTC.

The gene calls are TRBV1 and TRBJ2-7; the table names TRBD2, a call not compared with the DNA. TRBV1 represents a pseudogene. The length of the CDR3 is 19 residues. The CDR3 loop is CTSSQDEVGGGPIYYEQYF. The CDR3, as DNA: TGCACCAGCAGCCAAGACGAGGTTGGCGGGGGGCCTATCTACTACGAGCAGTACTTC.